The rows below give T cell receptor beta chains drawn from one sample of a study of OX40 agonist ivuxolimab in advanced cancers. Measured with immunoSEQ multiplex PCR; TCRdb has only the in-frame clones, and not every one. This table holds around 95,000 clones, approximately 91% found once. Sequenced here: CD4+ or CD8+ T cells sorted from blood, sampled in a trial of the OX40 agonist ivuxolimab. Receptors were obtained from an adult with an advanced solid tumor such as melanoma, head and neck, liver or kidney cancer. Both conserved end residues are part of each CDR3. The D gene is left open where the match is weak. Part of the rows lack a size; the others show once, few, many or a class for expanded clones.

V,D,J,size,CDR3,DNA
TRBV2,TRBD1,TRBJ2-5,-,CASSQQGAGETQYF,TGTGCCAGCAGCCAACAGGGGGCTGGTGAGACCCAGTACTTC
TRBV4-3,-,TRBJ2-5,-,CPGLWRETQYF,TGCCCCGGTCTTTGGCGAGAGACCCAGTACTTC
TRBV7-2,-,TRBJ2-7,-,CASSLVGLTTYEQYF,TGTGCCAGCAGCTTAGTAGGTCTCACCACCTACGAGCAGTACTTC
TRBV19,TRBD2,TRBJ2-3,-,CASSTREGTDTQYF,TGTGCCAGTAGTACCCGGGAGGGCACAGATACGCAGTATTTT
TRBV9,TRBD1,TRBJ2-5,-,CASSEGTGGTETQYF,TGTGCCAGCAGCGAGGGGACAGGGGGGACAGAGACCCAGTACTTC
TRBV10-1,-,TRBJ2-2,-,CASSSTGNTGELFF,TGCGCCAGCAGTTCCACAGGGAACACCGGGGAGCTGTTTTTT
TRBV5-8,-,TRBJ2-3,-,CASSFGTGESTDTQYF,TGTGCCAGCAGCTTCGGTACGGGAGAAAGCACAGATACGCAGTATTTT
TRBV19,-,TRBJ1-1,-,CASKRTENTEAFF,TGTGCCAGTAAGCGGACCGAGAACACTGAAGCTTTCTTT
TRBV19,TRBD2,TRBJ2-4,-,CASSNGRLAKNIQYF,TGTGCCAGTAGTAACGGGAGGCTAGCCAAAAACATTCAGTACTTC
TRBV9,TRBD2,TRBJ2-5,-,CASSVDSSGGYQETQYF,TGTGCCAGCAGCGTAGATTCTAGCGGGGGGTACCAAGAGACCCAGTACTTC
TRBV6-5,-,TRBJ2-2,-,CATRPGQNTGELFF,TGTGCCACTCGACCGGGACAGAACACCGGGGAGCTGTTTTTT
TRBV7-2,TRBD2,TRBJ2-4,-,CASSFVEGRGDKNIQYF,TGTGCCAGCAGCTTTGTCGAGGGACGGGGGGACAAAAACATTCAGTACTTC
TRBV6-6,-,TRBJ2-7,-,CASSYSALGSYEQYF,TGTGCCAGCAGTTACTCAGCGCTGGGGTCCTACGAGCAGTACTTC
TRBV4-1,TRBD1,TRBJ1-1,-,CASSQMTGWNTEAFF,TGCGCCAGCAGCCAAATGACAGGGTGGAACACTGAAGCTTTCTTT
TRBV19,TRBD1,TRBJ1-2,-,CASSNYRGTYGYTF,TGTGCCAGTAGTAACTACAGGGGAACATATGGCTACACCTTC
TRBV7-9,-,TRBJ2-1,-,CASSLGSSFNEQFF,TGTGCCAGCAGCTTAGGTTCCAGTTTCAATGAGCAGTTCTTC
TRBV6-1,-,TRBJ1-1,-,CASSEYLGTNTEAFF,TGTGCCAGCAGTGAATACCTCGGGACGAACACTGAAGCTTTCTTT
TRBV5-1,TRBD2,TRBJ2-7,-,CASTDSGRYEQYF,TGCGCCAGCACGGATAGCGGGAGGTACGAGCAGTACTTC
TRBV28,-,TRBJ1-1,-,CASRVQGPNTEAFF,TGTGCCAGCAGAGTACAGGGACCGAACACTGAAGCTTTCTTT
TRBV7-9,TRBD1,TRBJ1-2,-,CASSLAGTGWYGYTF,TGTGCCAGCAGCTTAGCGGGGACAGGGTGGTATGGCTACACCTTC
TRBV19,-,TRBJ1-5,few,CASSIGGSERGQPQHF,TGTGCCAGTAGTATAGGAGGGTCGGAGCGGGGCCAGCCCCAGCATTTT
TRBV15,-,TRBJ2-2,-,CATSRGTSNTGELFF,TGTGCCACCAGCAGAGGAACTTCTAACACCGGGGAGCTGTTTTTT
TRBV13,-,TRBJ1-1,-,CASSTTKEAFF,TGTGCCAGCAGCACGACAAAAGAAGCTTTCTTT
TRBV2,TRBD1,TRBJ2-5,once,CASNPRDRGPQTQYF,TGTGCCAGCAACCCCCGGGACAGGGGGCCACAGACCCAGTACTTC
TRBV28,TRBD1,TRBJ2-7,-,CATRDRGLEQYF,TGTGCCACCAGGGACAGGGGACTCGAGCAGTACTTC
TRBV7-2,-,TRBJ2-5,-,CASSLASGGGAETQYF,TGTGCCAGCAGCTTAGCATCAGGGGGGGGCGCGGAGACCCAGTACTTC
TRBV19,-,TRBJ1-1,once,CASSKTGGGTEAFF,TGTGCCAGTAGTAAGACAGGTGGGGGGACTGAAGCTTTCTTT
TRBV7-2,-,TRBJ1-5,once,CASGQSGTGNQPQHF,TGTGCCAGCGGACAATCGGGGACGGGCAATCAGCCCCAGCATTTT
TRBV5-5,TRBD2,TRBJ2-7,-,CASSAGLAGSSYEQYF,TGTGCCAGCAGCGCGGGACTAGCGGGAAGCTCCTACGAGCAGTACTTC
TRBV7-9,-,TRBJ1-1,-,CASSFGLPDTEAFF,TGTGCCAGCAGCTTCGGCCTTCCGGACACTGAAGCTTTCTTT
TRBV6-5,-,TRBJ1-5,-,CASSVSNQPQHF,TGTGCCAGCAGCGTCTCTAATCAGCCCCAGCATTTT
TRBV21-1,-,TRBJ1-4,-,CASTIMGQSEKLFF,TGTGCCAGCACCATTATGGGGCAGTCTGAAAAACTGTTTTTT
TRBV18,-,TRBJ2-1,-,CASSPSRDEQFF,TGTGCCAGCTCACCCAGTCGGGATGAGCAGTTCTTC
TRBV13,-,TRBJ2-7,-,CASSSGRGQNYEQYF,TGTGCCAGCAGCTCCGGGCGGGGACAGAATTACGAGCAGTACTTC
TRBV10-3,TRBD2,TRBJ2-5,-,CAISGAGETQYF,TGTGCCATTAGCGGGGCGGGAGAGACCCAGTACTTC
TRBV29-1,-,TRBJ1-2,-,CSVQGGGYTF,TGCAGCGTACAGGGCGGTGGCTACACCTTC
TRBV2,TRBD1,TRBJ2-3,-,CASRDREDTQYF,TGTGCCAGCAGGGACAGGGAAGATACGCAGTATTTT
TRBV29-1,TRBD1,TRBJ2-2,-,CSGSGTGGRELFF,TGCAGCGGGTCCGGGACAGGGGGTAGGGAGCTGTTTTTT
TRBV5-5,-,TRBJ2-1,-,CASSPSMSTAYNEQFF,TGTGCCAGCAGCCCATCAATGTCGACAGCCTACAATGAGCAGTTCTTC
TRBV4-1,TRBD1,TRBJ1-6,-,CASSQGGQGPLGSYNSPLHF,TGCGCCAGCAGCCAAGGGGGACAGGGACCTCTCGGCTCCTATAATTCACCCCTCCACTTT
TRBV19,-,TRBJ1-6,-,CASSIGTGNSPLHF,TGTGCCAGTAGTATAGGTACGGGGAATTCACCCCTCCACTTT
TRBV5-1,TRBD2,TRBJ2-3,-,CASNGGGPGDTDTQYF,TGCGCCAGCAATGGCGGGGGTCCGGGAGACACAGATACGCAGTATTTT
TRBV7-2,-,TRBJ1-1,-,CASSLRGPSFTEAFF,TGTGCCAGCAGCTTACGAGGACCCTCGTTCACTGAAGCTTTCTTT
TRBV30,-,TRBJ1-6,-,CAWMLNNSPLHF,TGTGCCTGGATGCTGAATAATTCACCCCTCCACTTT
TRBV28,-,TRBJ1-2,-,CASKVGVGGYTF,TGTGCCAGCAAGGTTGGAGTCGGCGGCTACACCTTC
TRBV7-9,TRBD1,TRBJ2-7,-,CASSSPDQTGSHEQYF,TGTGCCAGCAGCTCGCCCGACCAGACAGGGTCCCACGAGCAGTACTTC
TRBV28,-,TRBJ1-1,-,CASSLSRMANTEAFF,TGTGCCAGCAGTTTAAGTCGTATGGCGAACACTGAAGCTTTCTTT
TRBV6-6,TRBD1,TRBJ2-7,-,CASRSGQELDMVF,TGTGCCAGCAGATCAGGACAGGAGCTAGATATGGTCTTC
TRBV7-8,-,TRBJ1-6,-,CASSLAEGYPGSLHF,TGTGCCAGCAGCTTAGCGGAGGGCTATCCGGGGTCCCTCCACTTT
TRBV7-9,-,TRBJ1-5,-,CASSLIEGQPQHF,TGTGCCAGCAGCTTAATAGAGGGGCAGCCCCAGCATTTT
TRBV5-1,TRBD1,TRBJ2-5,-,CASRRPTGGEETQYF,TGCGCCAGCAGACGCCCGACAGGGGGGGAAGAGACCCAGTACTTC
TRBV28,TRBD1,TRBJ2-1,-,CASSLGLGQSGEQFF,TGTGCCAGCAGTTTAGGTTTGGGACAGTCGGGCGAGCAGTTCTTC
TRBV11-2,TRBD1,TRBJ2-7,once,CASSLDSGTGAYEQYF,TGTGCCAGCAGCTTGGACTCCGGGACAGGGGCCTACGAGCAGTACTTC
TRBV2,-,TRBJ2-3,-,CASSDWARLDTQYF,TGTGCCAGCAGTGACTGGGCCCGCCTGGATACGCAGTATTTT